The 10 T cell receptor beta chains reported below all come from one sample, sequenced in a study of blood T cell repertoires in COVID-19. Only in-frame clones appear in the TCRdb table, and some are missing; sequencing was by immunoSEQ multiplex PCR. The sample records hundreds of thousands of clones, about four fifths being singletons. The specimen was peripheral blood. All receptors come from a woman over 75 with acute or convalescent COVID-19.

The genes are TRBV29-1 and TRBJ1-3; D is perhaps TRBD1 (6 bases). The ends were cut back, 7 bases at V and 2 bases at J, with 18 bases in the middle. Germline V gene data show CDR1 as SQVTM and CDR2 as ANQGSEA. The CDR3 is 15 residues long. This CDR3 reads CSANLEGVPGNTIYF. The CDR3 DNA sequence: TGCAGCGCGAATCTTGAGGGGGTCCCTGGAAACACCATATATTTT.

The chain uses TRBV6-2 or TRBV6-3 and TRBJ2-7; D is unclear. Germline-derived CDR1 and CDR2 are MNHEY and SVGEGT. Trimming removed 4 bases at V and 2 bases at J, with 15 bases between. The CDR3 extends over 15 amino acids. CDR3 in amino acids: CASSFYPVRTYEQYF. CDR3 bases: TGTGCCAGCAGTTTCTACCCTGTGAGGACCTACGAGCAGTACTTC.

The chain couples TRBV3-1 (or the pseudogene TRBV3-2) to TRBJ1-2; TRBD1 matches at 7 bases. With 4 bases clipped from V and 4 bases from J, the junction kept 9 bases outside the gene matches. CDR3 size: 15 residues. Looked up from germline, CDR1 is LGHDT and CDR2 is YNNKEL (reference sequence). The DNA of the CDR3 is TGTGCCAGCAGCCTCGTAGGACAGGCCCCCTATGGCTACACCTTC. It codes for CASSLVGQAPYGYTF.

CDR3 in amino acids: CASSKGVLPYNEQFF. CDR3 coding DNA: TGTGCCAGCAGCAAGGGGGTTCTCCCCTACAATGAGCAGTTCTTC. This chain joins TRBV6-2 or TRBV6-3 and TRBJ2-1, with D perhaps matching TRBD1 (6 bases). The CDR3 has 15 residues. V lost 6 bases to trimming and J lost 2 bases, with 14 bases between them. The germline V gene has CDR1 MNHEY and CDR2 SVGEGT.

The V call is TRBV30, the J call TRBJ1-4, with D possibly being TRBD1 (5 bases). Germline loops: CDR1 GTSNPN, CDR2 SVGIG (reference sequence). This CDR3 comprises 13 residues. Trimming took 0 bases from V and 4 from J, leaving 6 bases between them. CDR3 protein: CAWSVDSNEKLFF. The CDR3 DNA reads as TGTGCCTGGAGTGTTGACAGTAATGAAAAACTGTTTTTT.

The J gene is TRBJ2-5, the V gene TRBV4-3; D is possibly TRBD2 (7 bases). Germline lookup yields CDR1 LGHNA and CDR2 YSLEER. Trimming removed 1 base at V and 5 bases at J, with 17 bases between. This CDR3 comprises 16 residues. The CDR3 here is CASSQGPAGAGETQYF. CDR3 DNA sequence: TGCGCCAGCAGCCAAGGTCCCGCGGGGGCAGGGGAGACCCAGTACTTC.

The V gene is TRBV19, the J gene TRBJ1-6; no clear D gene. The germline V and J ends were trimmed by 5 bases and 5 bases, with 19 bases remaining between them. The germline V gene has CDR1 LNHDA and CDR2 SQIVND (reference sequence). There are 17 residues in the CDR3. The CDR3 DNA sequence: TGTGCCAGTAGTGTTGACTGTAAACCTATAGATAATTCACCCCTCCACTTT. It yields the protein CASSVDCKPIDNSPLHF.

The chain employs TRBV30 and TRBJ2-7; tentatively, D is TRBD2 (7 bases). Germline V gene sequence: CDR1 GTSNPN, CDR2 SVGIG (reference sequence). V was shortened by 2 bases and J by 0 bases, with 11 bases between the two germline ends. The CDR3 runs to 14 residues. This CDR3 is CAWSRGRVSYEQYF. DNA for the CDR3: TGTGCCTGGAGTAGGGGGAGGGTCTCCTACGAGCAGTACTTC. The full variable domain, in which reference TRBV30 and TRBJ2-7 provide the parts outside the CDR3, is SQTIHQWPATLVQPVGSPLSLECTVEGTSNPNLYWYRQAAGRGLQLLFYSVGIGQISSEVPQNLSASRPQDRQFILSSKKLLLSDSGFYLCAWSRGRVSYEQYFGPGTRLTVT.

This clone was seen a handful of times. This chain uses TRBV2 with TRBJ2-3, with D unclear. V lost 4 bases, J lost 3 bases, and 11 bases lay in between. Germline V gene data show CDR1 as SNHLY and CDR2 as FYNNEI. CDR3 length equals 14 residues. The CDR3 loop is CASSGPLPTDTQYF. The CDR3 nucleotides are TGTGCCAGCAGTGGGCCATTACCGACAGATACGCAGTATTTT.

The chain couples TRBV6-2 or TRBV6-3 to TRBJ2-1; weak D call: TRBD1 (6 bases). CDR3 length: 17 residues. The ends were cut back, 0 bases at V and 0 bases at J, with 12 bases in the middle. The germline CDR1 and CDR2 sequences are MNHEY and SVGEGT. CDR3 bases: TGTGCCAGCAGTTACTCGGGCAGGGGCAGCTCCTACAATGAGCAGTTCTTC. This encodes CASSYSGRGSSYNEQFF.